These T cell receptor beta chains were read from a single sample in a study of cytomegalovirus exposure and HLA in healthy donors. Assay used: immunoSEQ multiplex PCR; TCRdb lists only in-frame clones, some missing. The table lists roughly 160,000 clones, about 80% of them singletons. The sample consisted of PBMCs. These TCRs come from a man aged 18 to 35 in good health and CMV-seropositive. Both conserved end residues are part of each CDR3. A D gene is named only where the DNA matches it firmly. Not all rows give a size; the values are once, few, many and, for expanded clones, a class.

>NA|TRBJ2-5|NA|TRBV9
CASSVQGGRETQYF
TGTGCCAGCAGCGTACAGGGTGGGAGGGAGACCCAGTACTTC
>NA|TRBJ2-7|NA|TRBV9
CASSVGMVGSYEQYF
TGTGCCAGCAGCGTAGGAATGGTCGGGTCCTACGAGCAGTACTTC
>NA|TRBJ2-2|NA|TRBV6-4
CASSVGANTGELFF
TGTGCCAGCAGTGTAGGGGCGAACACCGGGGAGCTGTTTTTT
>TRBD2|TRBJ2-1|NA|TRBV7-2
CASSVGLAGELKFF
TGTGCCAGCAGCGTCGGACTAGCGGGGGAACTAAAGTTCTTC
>TRBD1|TRBJ1-5|NA|TRBV6-5
CASSHGTGYHQPQHF
TGTGCCAGCAGTCACGGGACAGGGTATCATCAGCCCCAGCATTTT
>TRBD1|TRBJ1-3|NA|TRBV29-1
CSGGTGYGNTIYF
TGCAGCGGCGGGACAGGGTATGGAAACACCATATATTTT
>TRBD1|TRBJ1-2|NA|TRBV6-5
CASTRGQHYGYTF
TGTGCCAGCACCAGGGGACAGCACTATGGCTACACCTTC
>NA|TRBJ2-3|NA|TRBV5-4
CASSLEGTDTQYF
TGTGCCAGCAGCTTGGAGGGGACAGATACGCAGTATTTT
>NA|TRBJ2-7|NA|TRBV6-1
CASSERPIRDKQYF
TGTGCCAGCAGTGAAAGACCAATCCGGGACAAACAGTACTTC
>TRBD2|TRBJ2-4|NA|TRBV27
CASSSGLAVNIQYF
TGTGCCAGCAGTTCGGGACTAGCGGTGAACATTCAGTACTTC
>NA|TRBJ1-2|NA|TRBV29-1
CSAGPKRPEGYGYTF
TGCAGCGCAGGACCTAAGAGACCTGAGGGCTATGGCTACACCTTC
>TRBD2|TRBJ2-5|NA|TRBV27
CASSLWGSGGAETQYF
TGTGCCAGCAGTTTATGGGGTAGCGGGGGGGCAGAGACCCAGTACTTC
>NA|TRBJ2-5|NA|TRBV30
CAWSVKEDTPRDF
TGTGCCTGGAGTGTAAAAGAGGATACCCCACGGGACTTC
>NA|TRBJ1-1|NA|TRBV30
CAWSGPWVGSAEAFF
TGTGCCTGGAGTGGACCCTGGGTGGGGAGCGCTGAAGCTTTCTTT
>TRBD2|TRBJ2-5|NA|TRBV7-9
CASSSVRAGGLETQYF
TGTGCCAGCAGCTCCGTGCGAGCGGGGGGGCTGGAGACCCAGTACTTC
>TRBD2|TRBJ2-7|NA|TRBV5-4
CASSLETTSGRGSEQYF
TGTGCCAGCAGCTTGGAAACGACTAGCGGGAGAGGTAGCGAGCAGTACTTC
>TRBD2|TRBJ2-3|NA|TRBV7-9
CASSPGLAGGLVGADTQYF
TGTGCCAGCAGCCCCGGACTAGCGGGAGGGCTTGTCGGGGCAGATACGCAGTATTTT
>NA|TRBJ1-3|NA|TRBV7-9
CASSSSTGIHSGNTIYF
TGTGCCAGCAGCTCATCAACAGGGATCCACTCTGGAAACACCATATATTTT
>TRBD1|TRBJ2-1|once|TRBV4-1
CASSQGGQLYNEQFF
TGCGCCAGCAGCCAAGGGGGACAGCTTTACAATGAGCAGTTCTTC
>TRBD1|TRBJ2-7|NA|TRBV4-1
CASSASTGANLNYEQYF
TGCGCCAGCAGCGCATCAACAGGGGCGAATCTAAACTACGAGCAGTACTTC
>NA|TRBJ2-5|NA|TRBV10-3
CAISEGLAARGRETQYF
TGTGCCATCAGTGAGGGCCTAGCGGCCAGGGGGCGGGAGACCCAGTACTTC
>TRBD2|TRBJ2-3|once|TRBV7-2
CASSSSSGGVTDTQYF
TGTGCCAGCAGCTCTTCTAGCGGGGGGGTCACAGATACGCAGTATTTT
>NA|TRBJ2-7|NA|TRBV30
CAWSLYGYEQYF
TGTGCCTGGAGTTTATACGGCTACGAGCAGTACTTC
>NA|TRBJ2-3|few|TRBV2
CASSPEAGVVDTQYF
TGTGCCAGCAGCCCCGAGGCAGGGGTTGTAGATACGCAGTATTTT
>NA|TRBJ1-5|NA|TRBV4-2
CASSQDPTDQPQHF
TGTGCCAGCAGCCAAGATCCGACAGATCAGCCCCAGCATTTT
>TRBD1|TRBJ2-1|NA|TRBV18
CASSPPTGNKKGSYNEQFF
TGTGCCAGCTCACCCCCGACAGGGAATAAAAAGGGCTCCTACAATGAGCAGTTCTTC
>NA|TRBJ1-5|NA|TRBV6-1
CASSARGDQPQHF
TGTGCCAGCAGTGCCAGGGGTGACCAGCCCCAGCATTTT
>NA|TRBJ2-7|NA|TRBV18
CASSASGLYEQYF
TGTGCCAGCTCAGCTTCGGGTCTCTACGAGCAGTACTTC
>TRBD1|TRBJ2-3|NA|TRBV15
CATSRRTGAATDTQYF
TGTGCCACCAGCAGAAGGACAGGGGCAGCCACAGATACGCAGTATTTT
>TRBD1|TRBJ1-2|NA|TRBV7-8
CASSPRDRGSHGYTF
TGTGCCAGCAGCCCCCGGGACAGGGGTTCCCATGGCTACACCTTC
>NA|TRBJ1-3|NA|TRBV7-2
CASSPAGGYSGNTIYF
TGTGCCAGCAGCCCAGCGGGGGGTTATTCTGGAAACACCATATATTTT
>TRBD2|TRBJ2-1|NA|TRBV5-1
CASSLGTSGRIGEQFF
TGCGCCAGCAGCTTAGGGACTAGCGGGAGGATAGGGGAGCAGTTCTTC
>NA|TRBJ2-7|NA|TRBV7-8
CASSFKRFESYEQYF
TGTGCCAGCAGCTTTAAGCGCTTCGAAAGCTACGAGCAGTACTTC
>NA|TRBJ1-1|NA|TRBV2
CASSLWGGLNTEAFF
TGTGCCAGCAGTCTTTGGGGGGGTCTGAACACTGAAGCTTTCTTT
>NA|TRBJ2-7|once|TRBV5-1
CASSYVGGYEQYF
TGCGCCAGCAGCTACGTTGGGGGCTACGAGCAGTACTTC
>NA|TRBJ1-1|once|TRBV5-1
CASSPGQWDTEAFF
TGCGCCAGCAGCCCCGGACAGTGGGACACTGAAGCTTTCTTT
>NA|TRBJ1-2|once|TRBV25-1
CASSAPGYGYTF
TGTGCCAGCAGTGCCCCAGGGTATGGCTACACCTTC
>TRBD2|TRBJ2-1|NA|TRBV7-9
CASSPPRERGGIHEQFF
TGTGCCAGCAGCCCACCACGTGAGCGGGGGGGCATTCATGAGCAGTTCTTC
>NA|TRBJ2-2|NA|TRBV9
CASSPRDSGELFF
TGTGCCAGCAGCCCTCGGGACTCCGGGGAGCTGTTTTTT
>NA|TRBJ1-2|NA|TRBV6-1
CASSPGRTMNGYTF
TGTGCCAGCAGCCCGGGACGGACTATGAATGGCTACACCTTC
>NA|TRBJ2-1|NA|TRBV27
CASSLRQDHEQFF
TGTGCCAGCAGTTTAAGACAGGACCATGAGCAGTTCTTC
>NA|TRBJ1-4|NA|TRBV11-2
CASSLVRGINEKLFF
TGTGCCAGCAGCTTAGTACGGGGGATAAATGAAAAACTGTTTTTT
>NA|TRBJ1-6|NA|TRBV5-4
CASRPRGSEETLHF
TGTGCCAGCAGGCCCAGGGGCTCGGAGGAGACCCTCCACTTT
>NA|TRBJ2-3|NA|TRBV14
CASSQGVTSTDTQYF
TGTGCCAGCAGCCAGGGTGTGACTAGCACAGATACGCAGTATTTT
>NA|TRBJ1-1|NA|TRBV9
CASSGGTGLPGFF
TGTGCCAGCAGCGGAGGAACAGGGCTCCCTGGTTTCTTT
>NA|TRBJ1-1|NA|TRBV18
CASSPPSGNTEAFF
TGTGCCAGCTCACCACCCTCAGGGAACACTGAAGCTTTCTTT
>TRBD1|TRBJ1-1|once|TRBV5-1
CASSLVGQGADTEAFF
TGCGCCAGCAGCTTGGTGGGACAGGGGGCCGACACTGAAGCTTTCTTT
>NA|TRBJ2-2|NA|TRBV10-3
CAIRDQGTGELFF
TGTGCCATCAGGGACCAGGGCACCGGGGAGCTGTTTTTT
>TRBD2|TRBJ2-2|NA|TRBV2
CASSETSGRAGELFF
TGTGCCAGCAGTGAAACTAGCGGGAGGGCCGGGGAGCTGTTTTTT
>NA|TRBJ2-5|NA|TRBV29-1
CSVGTLNTGGETQYF
TGCAGCGTAGGGACTCTGAATACTGGAGGAGAGACCCAGTACTTC
>NA|TRBJ2-7|NA|TRBV29-1
CSVGPGDYEQYF
TGCAGCGTTGGGCCAGGGGATTACGAGCAGTACTTC
>TRBD1|TRBJ2-1|NA|TRBV11-2
CASSLGSTGGLWNEQFF
TGTGCCAGCAGCTTAGGATCGACAGGGGGGCTTTGGAATGAGCAGTTCTTC
>NA|TRBJ2-3|NA|TRBV7-3
CASSLSGRETDTQYF
TGTGCCAGCAGCTTAAGCGGACGGGAGACAGATACGCAGTATTTT
>NA|TRBJ1-2|NA|TRBV19
CASSIISDSLNGYTF
TGTGCCAGTAGTATTATCTCGGACAGTCTCAATGGCTACACCTTC
>NA|TRBJ1-2|NA|TRBV5-5
CASSLPGGYTF
TGTGCCAGCAGCTTGCCAGGGGGCTACACCTTC
>TRBD2|TRBJ2-1|NA|TRBV6-9
CASSSGGVNEQFF
TGTGCCAGCAGTTCGGGGGGGGTCAATGAGCAGTTCTTC
>TRBD1|TRBJ1-1|NA|TRBV30
CANRDRGHSRSAFF
TGTGCCAACAGGGACAGGGGGCATTCTCGGTCGGCTTTCTTT
>NA|TRBJ1-1|NA|TRBV7-9
CASSLRQETEAFF
TGTGCCAGCAGCTTAAGGCAGGAAACTGAAGCTTTCTTT